A single sample gave rise to the 20 T cell receptor beta chains below, sequenced in a study of OX40 agonist ivuxolimab in advanced cancers. Data came from immunoSEQ multiplex PCR; TCRdb stores just in-frame clones and leaves some out. The sample yields 95,000 to 150,000 clones, around 95% seen once. The sequenced sample was CD4+ or CD8+ T cells sorted from blood, obtained in a trial of the OX40 agonist ivuxolimab. Receptors were obtained from an adult with an advanced solid tumor such as melanoma, head and neck, liver or kidney cancer.

The V gene is TRBV10-3, the J gene TRBJ2-4; D may match TRBD1 or TRBD2 (5 bases each). The CDR3 extends over 15 amino acids. CDR1 ENHRY and CDR2 SYGVKD come from the germline V gene. V dropped 3 bases and J dropped 3 bases, with 12 bases sitting between them. CDR3 in DNA: TGTGCCATCAGTGAAGAGGGGATGGGCAAAAACATTCAGTACTTC. It yields the protein CAISEEGMGKNIQYF.

The chain recombines TRBV19 with TRBJ1-2; the match to TRBD1 covers 8 bases. The trim removed 4 bases at V and 4 bases at J, leaving 8 bases unmatched. The CDR3 runs 15 residues. Germline CDR1 is LNHDA and CDR2 is SQIVND (reference sequence). CDR3 sequence: CASSSPGTGGYGYTF. The CDR3 nucleotides read TGTGCCAGTAGTAGTCCCGGGACAGGCGGCTATGGCTACACCTTC.

The CDR3: CASSQGGTSGRTTQYF. CDR3 nucleotides: TGTGCCAGCAGCCAAGGAGGGACTAGCGGGAGAACAACGCAGTATTTT. The chain has TRBV11-1 and TRBJ2-3; 14 positions match TRBD2. Germline values: CDR1 SGHAT, CDR2 FQDESV (reference sequence). The V gene end was trimmed by 5 bases and the J gene end by 9 bases; junction bases not matched to a gene: 10. The CDR3 loop spans 16 amino acids. The variable domain in full, with the rest retrieved from reference TRBV11-1 and TRBJ2-3, is EAEVAQSPRYKITEKSQAVAFWCDPISGHATLYWYRQILGQGPELLVQFQDESVVDDSQLPKDRFSAERLKGVDSTLKIQPAELGDSAMYLCASSQGGTSGRTTQYFGPGTRLTVL.

This clone was recorded a few times. This sequence joins TRBV27 and TRBJ2-5, with D perhaps TRBD1 or TRBD2 (6 bases each). CDR3 length equals 15 residues. The germline V gene encodes CDR1 MNHEY and CDR2 SMNVEV (reference sequence). With 3 bases removed from V and 5 bases from J, the gap between germline ends came to 16 bases. This chain's CDR3 is CASSFGGHRDETQYF. The CDR3 bases are TGTGCCAGCAGTTTCGGGGGCCACCGGGATGAGACCCAGTACTTC.

The chain couples TRBV28 to TRBJ1-3, with D perhaps matching TRBD1 (5 bases). V lost 6 bases and J 0 bases, leaving 15 bases between the germline ends. Germline values: CDR1 MDHEN, CDR2 SYDVKM. The CDR3 is 16 amino acids. The CDR3 loop is CASRALTVSSGNTIYF. The CDR3 coding sequence is TGTGCCAGCAGGGCCTTGACAGTAAGCTCTGGAAACACCATATATTTT.

The rearrangement joins TRBV9 to TRBJ1-2, with D possibly TRBD1 on 6 matching bases. Looked up from germline, CDR1 is SGDLS and CDR2 is YYNGEE. The CDR3 runs to 15 residues. V was cut by 3 bases and J by 5 bases, with 17 bases left in between. The chain's CDR3 is CASSDLQGRGYGYTF. The DNA of the CDR3 is TGTGCCAGCAGCGACTTACAGGGAAGAGGATATGGCTACACCTTC.

V gene TRBV2 combines with J gene TRBJ1-5, with TRBD1 identical over 12 bases. The CDR3 totals 17 residues. With 3 bases clipped from V and 6 bases from J, the junction kept 9 bases outside the gene matches. Germline CDR1 reads SNHLY; CDR2 reads FYNNEI. Here the CDR3 DNA reads TGTGCCAGCAGTGAGGGACAGGGGGCGGAGAGTGGTCAGCCCCAGCATTTT. This gives the protein CASSEGQGAESGQPQHF.

The CDR3 here is CASSLVPGLAGVNEQFF. DNA for the CDR3: TGTGCCAGCAGCTTAGTCCCGGGGCTAGCGGGGGTAAATGAGCAGTTCTTC. The genes are TRBV7-9 and TRBJ2-1, with 10 bases lining up with TRBD2. Germline V gene sequence: CDR1 SEHNR, CDR2 FQNEAQ (reference sequence). The CDR3 is 17 residues long. The V and J ends lost 1 base and 7 bases, in that order; junction bases with no gene match: 10.

CDR3 nucleotides: TGTGCCAGCAGCGCTAGACAGGGCGCTAACTATGGCTACACCTTC. It specifies CASSARQGANYGYTF. This rearrangement joins TRBV11-2 to TRBJ1-2; 7 nucleotides agree with TRBD1. This CDR3 is 15 amino acids long. Germline CDR1 is SGHAT and CDR2 is FQNNGV. V was pared by 5 bases and J by 0 bases, with 6 bases of the junction left unmatched.

This chain connects TRBV19 to TRBJ2-5, with 9 bases identical to TRBD1. This CDR3 region has 14 residues. The germline gives CDR1 LNHDA, CDR2 SQIVND (reference sequence). V lost 3 bases and J lost 1; bases outside the gene matches: 0. The CDR3 DNA sequence: TGTGCCAGTAGTATGGGACAGGGCCAAGAGACCCAGTACTTC. Its translation is CASSMGQGQETQYF. Based on the CDR3 plus reference TRBV19 and TRBJ2-5, the full variable domain is DGGITQSPKYLFRKEGQNVTLSCEQNLNHDAMYWYRQDPGQGLRLIYYSQIVNDFQKGDIAEGYSVSREKKESFPLTVTSAQKNPTAFYLCASSMGQGQETQYFGPGTRLLVL.

V is TRBV11-2 and J is TRBJ2-3; D is unresolved. Germline V gene data show CDR1 as SGHAT and CDR2 as FQNNGV. Trimming left V 0 bases short and J 1 base short, with 11 bases between. The CDR3 has 16 amino acids. The DNA for the CDR3 is TGTGCCAGCAGCTTAGATAGGGTTCGGGGCACAGATACGCAGTATTTT. As protein: CASSLDRVRGTDTQYF.

CDR3 coding DNA: TGTGCCAGCAGTTTATCGATTCGGCGGGGGATGGTTGAAAAACTGTTTTTT. This translates into CASSLSIRRGMVEKLFF. This sequence joins TRBV27 and TRBJ1-4, with a weak D call TRBD1 (5 bases). CDR3 size: 17 residues. Germline V gene lookup returns CDR1 MNHEY and CDR2 SMNVEV (reference sequence). Trimming stripped 0 bases from V and 7 bases from J, with 18 bases between. Looking up the rest from reference TRBV27 and TRBJ1-4 gives the full variable domain: EAQVTQNPRYLITVTGKKLTVTCSQNMNHEYMSWYRQDPGLGLRQIYYSMNVEVTDKGDVPEGYKVSRKEKRNFPLILESPSPNQTSLYFCASSLSIRRGMVEKLFFGSGTQLSVL.

The chain is built from TRBV10-1 and TRBJ2-1; D possibly matches TRBD1 or TRBD2 (5 bases each). The CDR3 has 15 amino acids. In germline, CDR1 is WNHNN, CDR2 SYGVQD (reference sequence). The V gene lost 8 bases and the J gene lost 9 bases, with 23 bases spanning the gap. This CDR3 is CASRTTRRGQGEQFF. DNA for the CDR3: TGCGCCAGCCGAACCACTAGACGGGGTCAGGGTGAGCAGTTCTTC.

CDR3 loop: CASSLSGGLNTGELFF. The CDR3 DNA reads TGCGCCAGCAGCTTGAGCGGAGGCCTGAACACCGGGGAGCTGTTTTTT. The V gene is TRBV5-1, the J gene TRBJ2-2; a weak D match, TRBD2 (5 bases). Germline V gene sequence: CDR1 SGHRS, CDR2 YFSETQ. Trimming removed 1 base from V and 1 base from J, with 11 bases in between. This CDR3 region has 16 residues.

This chain connects TRBV4-2 to TRBJ2-7; 13 bases line up with TRBD2. The junction had 2 bases not matched to a gene; V was cut back by 0 bases and J by 3 bases. This CDR3 is 16 amino acids long. The V gene's germline CDR1 is LGHNA and CDR2 YNFKEQ. The CDR3: CASSQDWTSGSYEQYF. The CDR3 nucleotides read TGTGCCAGCAGCCAAGACTGGACTAGCGGGAGCTACGAGCAGTACTTC.

The genes are TRBV11-2 and TRBJ2-3, with D perhaps assigned TRBD1 or TRBD2 (6 bases each). CDR1 is SGHAT, CDR2 FQNNGV, per germline. The CDR3 totals 15 residues. Trimming took 5 bases from V and 0 from J, leaving 12 bases between them. The CDR3 protein is CASSPTGTSTDTQYF. For the CDR3, the DNA is TGTGCCAGCAGCCCTACAGGGACTAGCACAGATACGCAGTATTTT.

CDR3 coding DNA: TGTGCCAGCAGCTTGCGGGGAACTAATGAAAAACTGTTTTTT. This sequence encodes CASSLRGTNEKLFF. The chain employs TRBV5-6 and TRBJ1-4; D is undetermined. Germline V gene data show CDR1 as SGHDT and CDR2 as YYEEEE. This CDR3 spans 14 amino acids. V gave up 1 base and J gave up 1 base, with 5 bases separating them.

CDR3 bases: TGTGCCAGCAGCCAAGTCGGGTTTCAGTACTTC. This translates into CASSQVGFQYF. The rearrangement joins TRBV14 to TRBJ2-7, with D unresolved. Germline V lookup: CDR1 SGHDN, CDR2 FVKESK. The CDR3 contains 11 residues. V was trimmed by 1 base and J by 10 bases, leaving 8 bases between them.

The chain combines TRBV6-5 with TRBJ2-7, with a weak D call TRBD1 (6 bases). The ends were cut back, 6 bases at V and 2 bases at J, with 8 bases in the middle. CDR1 and CDR2 from the germline V gene are MNHEY and SVGAGI. CDR3 length: 12 amino acids. The CDR3: CASRGQTYEQYF. The CDR3 nucleotides read TGTGCCAGCAGAGGACAGACCTACGAGCAGTACTTC.

The chain employs TRBV2 and TRBJ2-5; TRBD1 matches 7 bases. This CDR3 contains 14 residues. Per germline, CDR1 SNHLY and CDR2 FYNNEI. V was pared by 3 bases and J by 0 bases, with 1 base of the junction left unmatched. The CDR3 nucleotides read TGTGCCAGCAGTGAGACAGGGAACCAAGAGACCCAGTACTTC. Its protein is CASSETGNQETQYF.